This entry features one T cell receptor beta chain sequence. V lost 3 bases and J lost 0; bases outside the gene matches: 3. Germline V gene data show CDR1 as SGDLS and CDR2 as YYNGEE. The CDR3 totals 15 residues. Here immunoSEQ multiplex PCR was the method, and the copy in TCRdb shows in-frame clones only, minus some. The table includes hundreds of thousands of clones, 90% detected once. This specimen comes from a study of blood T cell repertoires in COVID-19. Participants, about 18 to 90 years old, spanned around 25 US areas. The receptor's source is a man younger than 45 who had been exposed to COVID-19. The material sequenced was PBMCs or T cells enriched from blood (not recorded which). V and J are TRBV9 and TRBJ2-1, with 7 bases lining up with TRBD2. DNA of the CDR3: TGTGCCAGCAGCGAACGGGGGGACTCCTACAATGAGCAGTTCTTC. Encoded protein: CASSERGDSYNEQFF. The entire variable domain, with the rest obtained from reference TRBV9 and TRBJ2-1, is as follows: DSGVTQTPKHLITATGQRVTLRCSPRSGDLSVYWYQQSLDQGLQFLIQYYNGEERAKGNILERFSAQQFPDLHSELNLSSLELGDSALYFCASSERGDSYNEQFFGPGTRLTVL.